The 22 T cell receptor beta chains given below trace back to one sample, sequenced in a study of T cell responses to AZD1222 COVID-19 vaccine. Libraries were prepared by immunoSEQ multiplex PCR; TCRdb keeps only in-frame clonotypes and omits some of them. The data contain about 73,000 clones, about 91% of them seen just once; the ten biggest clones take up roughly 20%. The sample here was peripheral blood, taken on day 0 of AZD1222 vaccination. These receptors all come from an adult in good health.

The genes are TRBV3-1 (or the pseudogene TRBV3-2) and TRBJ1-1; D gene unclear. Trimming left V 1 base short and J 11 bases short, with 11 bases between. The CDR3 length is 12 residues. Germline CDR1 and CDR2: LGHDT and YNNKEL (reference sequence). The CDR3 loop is CASSQGEVKAFF. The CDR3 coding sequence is TGTGCCAGCAGCCAAGGTGAGGTAAAGGCTTTCTTT.

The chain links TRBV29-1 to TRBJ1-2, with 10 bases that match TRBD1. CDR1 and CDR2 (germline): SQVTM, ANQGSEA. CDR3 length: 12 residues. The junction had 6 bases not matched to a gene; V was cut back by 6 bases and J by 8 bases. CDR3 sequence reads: CSVMGQGFGYTF. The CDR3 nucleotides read TGCAGCGTAATGGGACAGGGGTTCGGCTACACCTTC.

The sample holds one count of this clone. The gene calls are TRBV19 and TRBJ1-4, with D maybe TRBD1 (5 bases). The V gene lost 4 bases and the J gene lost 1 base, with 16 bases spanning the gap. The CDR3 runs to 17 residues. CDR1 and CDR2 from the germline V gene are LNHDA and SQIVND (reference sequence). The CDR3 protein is CASSNRDSRRTNEKLFF. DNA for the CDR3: TGTGCCAGTAGTAACAGAGACAGCCGCAGAACTAATGAAAAACTGTTTTTT.

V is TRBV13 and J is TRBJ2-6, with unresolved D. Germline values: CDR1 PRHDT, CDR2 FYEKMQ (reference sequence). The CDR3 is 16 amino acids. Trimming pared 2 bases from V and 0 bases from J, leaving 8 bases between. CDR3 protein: CASSLKGSSGANVLTF. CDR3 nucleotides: TGTGCCAGCAGCTTAAAGGGAAGCTCTGGGGCCAACGTCCTGACTTTC.

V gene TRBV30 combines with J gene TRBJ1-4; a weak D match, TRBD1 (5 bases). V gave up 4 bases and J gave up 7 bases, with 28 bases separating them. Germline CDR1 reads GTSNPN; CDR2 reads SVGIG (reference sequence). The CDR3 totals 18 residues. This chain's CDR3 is CAWTAGVQTVGRSEKLFF. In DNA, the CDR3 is TGTGCCTGGACCGCCGGGGTTCAGACAGTGGGTCGTAGTGAAAAACTGTTTTTT.

The CDR3, as DNA: TGTGCCAGCAGCCATATCTACAATATGAACACTGAAGCTTTCTTT. This translates into CASSHIYNMNTEAFF. The rearrangement uses TRBV6-5 and TRBJ1-1, with unresolved D. This CDR3 is 15 amino acids long. Looked up from germline, CDR1 is MNHEY and CDR2 is SVGAGI. With 6 bases removed from V and 0 bases from J, the gap between germline ends came to 14 bases.

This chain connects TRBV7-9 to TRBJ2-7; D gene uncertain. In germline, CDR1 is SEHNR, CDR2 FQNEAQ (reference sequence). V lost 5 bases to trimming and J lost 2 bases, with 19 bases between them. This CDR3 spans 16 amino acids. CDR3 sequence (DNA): TGTGCCAGCAGCGGCCATGGGCAGCCCACCCCCTACGAGCAGTACTTC. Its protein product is CASSGHGQPTPYEQYF.

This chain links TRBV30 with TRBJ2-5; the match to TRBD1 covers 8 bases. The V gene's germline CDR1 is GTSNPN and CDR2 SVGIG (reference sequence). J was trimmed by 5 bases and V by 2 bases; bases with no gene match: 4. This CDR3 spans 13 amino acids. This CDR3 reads CAWSPGGAETQYF. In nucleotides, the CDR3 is TGTGCCTGGAGTCCAGGGGGCGCCGAGACCCAGTACTTC.

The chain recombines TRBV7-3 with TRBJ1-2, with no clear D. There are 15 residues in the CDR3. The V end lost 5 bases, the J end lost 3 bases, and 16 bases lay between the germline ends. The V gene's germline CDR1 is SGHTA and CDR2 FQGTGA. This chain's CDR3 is CASSPSSGNDYGYTF. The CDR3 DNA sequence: TGTGCCAGCAGCCCGTCGAGCGGGAATGACTATGGCTACACCTTC.

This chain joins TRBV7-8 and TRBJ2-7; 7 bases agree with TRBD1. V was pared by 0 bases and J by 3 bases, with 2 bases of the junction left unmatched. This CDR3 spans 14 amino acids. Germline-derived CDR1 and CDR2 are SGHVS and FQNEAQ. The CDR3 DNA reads TGTGCCAGCAGCTTAGCAGGGGGCCGCTACGAGCAGTACTTC. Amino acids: CASSLAGGRYEQYF. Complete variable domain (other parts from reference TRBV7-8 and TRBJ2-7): GAGVSQSPRYKVAKRGQDVALRCDPISGHVSLFWYQQALGQGPEFLTYFQNEAQLDKSGLPSDRFFAERPEGSVSTLKIQRTQQEDSAVYLCASSLAGGRYEQYFGPGTRLTVT.

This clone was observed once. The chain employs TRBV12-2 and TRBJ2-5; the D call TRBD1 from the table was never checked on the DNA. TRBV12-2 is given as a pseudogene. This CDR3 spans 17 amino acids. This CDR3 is CASRLGPDSGGGETQYF. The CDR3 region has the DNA TGTGCAAGTCGCTTAGGCCCCGACTCAGGGGGTGGTGAGACCCAGTACTTC.

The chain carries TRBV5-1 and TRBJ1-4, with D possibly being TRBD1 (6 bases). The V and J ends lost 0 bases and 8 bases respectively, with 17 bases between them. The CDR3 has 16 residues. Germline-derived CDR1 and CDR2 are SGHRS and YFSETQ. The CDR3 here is CASSLAPAGAGEKLFF. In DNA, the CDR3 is TGCGCCAGCAGCTTGGCCCCCGCAGGGGCCGGGGAAAAACTGTTTTTT.

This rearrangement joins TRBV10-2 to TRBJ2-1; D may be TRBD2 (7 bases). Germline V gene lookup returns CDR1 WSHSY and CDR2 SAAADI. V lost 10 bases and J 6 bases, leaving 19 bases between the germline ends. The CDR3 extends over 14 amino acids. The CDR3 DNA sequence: TGCGCCACCACTCTGGGGGGGGGCTTCAATGAGCAGTTCTTC. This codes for CATTLGGGFNEQFF.

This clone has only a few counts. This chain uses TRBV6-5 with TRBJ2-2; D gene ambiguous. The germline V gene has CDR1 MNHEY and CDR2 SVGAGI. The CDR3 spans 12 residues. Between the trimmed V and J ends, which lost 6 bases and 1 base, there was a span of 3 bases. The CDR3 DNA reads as TGTGCCAGCAGAGAGAACACCGGGGAGCTGTTTTTT. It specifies CASRENTGELFF.

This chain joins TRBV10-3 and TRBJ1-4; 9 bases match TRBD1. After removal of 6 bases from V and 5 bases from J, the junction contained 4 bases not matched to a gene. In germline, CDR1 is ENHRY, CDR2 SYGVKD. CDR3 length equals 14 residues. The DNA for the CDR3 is TGTGCCATCAGGGCCGACAGGGGGAATGAAAAACTGTTTTTT. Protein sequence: CAIRADRGNEKLFF.

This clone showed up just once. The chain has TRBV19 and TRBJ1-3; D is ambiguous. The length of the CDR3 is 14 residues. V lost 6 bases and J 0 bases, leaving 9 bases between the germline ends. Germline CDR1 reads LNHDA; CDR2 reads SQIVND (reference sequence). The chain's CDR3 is CASRADSSGNTIYF. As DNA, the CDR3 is TGTGCCAGTAGGGCGGACTCCTCTGGAAACACCATATATTTT.

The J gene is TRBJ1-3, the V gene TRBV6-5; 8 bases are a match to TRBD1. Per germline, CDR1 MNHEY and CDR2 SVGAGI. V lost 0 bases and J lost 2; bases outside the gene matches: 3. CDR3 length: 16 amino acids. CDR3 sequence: CASSYSAGGPGNTIYF. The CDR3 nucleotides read TGTGCCAGCAGTTACTCGGCAGGGGGCCCTGGAAACACCATATATTTT.

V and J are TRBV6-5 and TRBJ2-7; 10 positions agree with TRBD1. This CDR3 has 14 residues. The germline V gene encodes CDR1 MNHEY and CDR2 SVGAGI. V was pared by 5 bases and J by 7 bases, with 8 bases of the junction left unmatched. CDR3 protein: CASSIGTGVGEQYF. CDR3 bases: TGTGCCAGCAGTATCGGGACAGGGGTCGGAGAGCAGTACTTC.

CDR3 DNA: TGTGCCAGCAGCCGGGCCCATGGAGGGTTATACGAGCAGTACTTC. Translation gives CASSRAHGGLYEQYF. The gene calls are TRBV14 and TRBJ2-7; D possibly corresponds to TRBD2 (6 bases). With 4 bases removed from V and 4 bases from J, the gap between germline ends came to 17 bases. Germline V gene data show CDR1 as SGHDN and CDR2 as FVKESK. CDR3 size: 15 residues.

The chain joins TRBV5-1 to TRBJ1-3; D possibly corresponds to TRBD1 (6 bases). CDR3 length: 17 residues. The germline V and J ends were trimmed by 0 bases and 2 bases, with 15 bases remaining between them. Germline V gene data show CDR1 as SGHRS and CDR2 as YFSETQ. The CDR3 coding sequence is TGCGCCAGCAGCTTGGTGTCAGGGGAGTTAGCTGGAAACACCATATATTTT. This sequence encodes CASSLVSGELAGNTIYF.

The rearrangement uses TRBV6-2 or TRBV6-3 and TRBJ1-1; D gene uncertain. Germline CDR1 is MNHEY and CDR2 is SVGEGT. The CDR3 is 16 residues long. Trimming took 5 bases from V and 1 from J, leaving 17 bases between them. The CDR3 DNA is TGTGCCAGCAGTCCGCGGTCCGTTACTCCGAACACTGAAGCTTTCTTT. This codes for CASSPRSVTPNTEAFF.

DNA for the CDR3: TGCGCCAGCAGCTTGAGCAGGGGCGCTATTAGCGGGGAGCTGTTTTTT. Amino acid sequence: CASSLSRGAISGELFF. The chain joins TRBV5-1 to TRBJ2-2, with D maybe TRBD1 (6 bases). The germline CDR1 and CDR2 sequences are SGHRS and YFSETQ. The CDR3 is 16 residues long. Trimming left V 1 base short and J 7 bases short, with 17 bases between.